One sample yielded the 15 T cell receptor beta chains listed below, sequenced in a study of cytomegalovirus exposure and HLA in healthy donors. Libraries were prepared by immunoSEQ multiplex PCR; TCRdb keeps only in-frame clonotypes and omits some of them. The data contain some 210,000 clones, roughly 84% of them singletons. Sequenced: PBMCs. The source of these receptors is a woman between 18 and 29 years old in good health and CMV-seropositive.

CDR3 region: CASRPSLSGNTIYF. The DNA of the CDR3 is TGTGCCAGCAGACCCAGTCTCTCTGGAAACACCATATATTTT. This chain joins TRBV6-5 and TRBJ1-3; D remains unclear. Trimming removed 6 bases from V and 0 bases from J, with 9 bases in between. The CDR3 contains 14 residues. Germline CDR1 and CDR2: MNHEY and SVGAGI.

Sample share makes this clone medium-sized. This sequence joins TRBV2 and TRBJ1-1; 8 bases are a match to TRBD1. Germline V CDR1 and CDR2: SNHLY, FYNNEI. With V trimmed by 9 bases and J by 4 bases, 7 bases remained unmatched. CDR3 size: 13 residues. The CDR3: CASSQGEGTEAFF. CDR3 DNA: TGTGCCAGTTCACAGGGGGAGGGCACTGAAGCTTTCTTT. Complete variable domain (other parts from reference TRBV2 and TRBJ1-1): EPEVTQTPSHQVTQMGQEVILRCVPISNHLYFYWYRQILGQKVEFLVSFYNNEISEKSEIFDDQFSVERPDGSNFTLKIRSTKLEDSAMYFCASSQGEGTEAFFGQGTRLTVV.

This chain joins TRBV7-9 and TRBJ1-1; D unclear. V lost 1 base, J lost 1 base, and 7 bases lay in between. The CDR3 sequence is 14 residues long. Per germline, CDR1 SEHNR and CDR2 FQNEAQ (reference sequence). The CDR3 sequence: CASSLVSGNTEAFF. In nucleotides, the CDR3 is TGTGCCAGCAGCTTAGTGTCGGGGAACACTGAAGCTTTCTTT.

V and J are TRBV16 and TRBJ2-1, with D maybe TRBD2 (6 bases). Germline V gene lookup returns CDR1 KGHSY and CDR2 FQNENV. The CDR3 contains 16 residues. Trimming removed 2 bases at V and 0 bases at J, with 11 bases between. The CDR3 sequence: CASSQAGSSSYNEQFF. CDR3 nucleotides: TGTGCCAGCAGCCAAGCGGGATCCAGCTCCTACAATGAGCAGTTCTTC. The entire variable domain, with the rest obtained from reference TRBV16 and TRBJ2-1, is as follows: GEEVAQTPKHLVRGEGQKAKLYCAPIKGHSYVFWYQQVLKNEFKFLISFQNENVFDETGMPKERFSAKCLPNSPCSLEIQATKLEDSAVYFCASSQAGSSSYNEQFFGPGTRLTVL.

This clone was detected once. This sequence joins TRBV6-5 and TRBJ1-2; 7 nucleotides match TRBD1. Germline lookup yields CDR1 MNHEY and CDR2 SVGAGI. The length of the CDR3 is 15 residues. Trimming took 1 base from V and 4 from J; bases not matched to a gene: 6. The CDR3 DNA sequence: TGTGCCAGCAGTTACTGGACAGGCGACACCTATGGCTACACCTTC. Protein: CASSYWTGDTYGYTF.

The CDR3 DNA is TGCGCCAGCAGTGAGGAGGTGGGTGGCTACAATGAGCAGTTCTTC. Amino acids: CASSEEVGGYNEQFF. The rearrangement uses TRBV10-1 and TRBJ2-1; D remains unclear. The V and J ends lost 2 bases and 3 bases respectively, with 11 bases between them. The CDR3 extends over 15 amino acids. Germline CDR1 and CDR2: WNHNN and SYGVQD (reference sequence).

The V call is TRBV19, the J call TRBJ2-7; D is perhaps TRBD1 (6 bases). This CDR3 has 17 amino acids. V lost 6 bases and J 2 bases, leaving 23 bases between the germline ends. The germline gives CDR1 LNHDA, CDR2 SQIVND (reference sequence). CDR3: CASSLYRTETRAYEQYF. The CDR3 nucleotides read TGTGCCAGTAGCTTATATCGGACAGAGACTCGTGCCTACGAGCAGTACTTC.

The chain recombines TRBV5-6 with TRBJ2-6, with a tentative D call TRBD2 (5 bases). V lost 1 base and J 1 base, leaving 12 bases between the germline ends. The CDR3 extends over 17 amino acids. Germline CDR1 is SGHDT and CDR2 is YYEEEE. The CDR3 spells CASSLNIPGSGANVLTF. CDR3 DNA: TGTGCCAGCAGCTTGAATATCCCGGGGTCTGGGGCCAACGTCCTGACTTTC.

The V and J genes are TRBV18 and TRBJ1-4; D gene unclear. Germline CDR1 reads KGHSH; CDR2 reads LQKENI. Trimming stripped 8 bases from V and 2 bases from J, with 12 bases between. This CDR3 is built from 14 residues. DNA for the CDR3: TGTGCCAGCGCCCCTACGGGGACTAATGAAAAACTGTTTTTT. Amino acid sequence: CASAPTGTNEKLFF.

The CDR3 is CASSLGGLAGGGETQYF. As DNA, the CDR3 is TGCGCCAGCAGCCTCGGGGGACTAGCGGGAGGAGGGGAGACCCAGTACTTC. The rearrangement links TRBV5-1 to TRBJ2-5; 15 nucleotides line up with TRBD2. Germline V CDR1 and CDR2: SGHRS, YFSETQ. Losses at the gene ends were 4 bases for V and 5 bases for J; bases not matched to a gene: 9. This CDR3 contains 17 residues.

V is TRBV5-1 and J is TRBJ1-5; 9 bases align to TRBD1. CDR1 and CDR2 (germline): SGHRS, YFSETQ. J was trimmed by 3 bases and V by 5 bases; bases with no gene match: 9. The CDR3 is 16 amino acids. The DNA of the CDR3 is TGCGCCAGCAGTCCCGGGACAGGGATGAACAATCAGCCCCAGCATTTT. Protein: CASSPGTGMNNQPQHF.

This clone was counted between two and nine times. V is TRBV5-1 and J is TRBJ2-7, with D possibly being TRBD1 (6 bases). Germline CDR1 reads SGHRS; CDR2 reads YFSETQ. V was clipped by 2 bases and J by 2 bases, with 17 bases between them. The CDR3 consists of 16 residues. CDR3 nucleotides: TGCGCCAGCAGCTTCCGCGTCCCGGGACACCCCTACGAGCAGTACTTC. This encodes CASSFRVPGHPYEQYF.

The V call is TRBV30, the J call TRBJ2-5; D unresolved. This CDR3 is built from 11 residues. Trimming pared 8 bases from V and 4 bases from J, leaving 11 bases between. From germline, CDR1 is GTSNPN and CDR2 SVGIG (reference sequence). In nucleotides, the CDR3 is TGTGCCCAAGCATTGAGAGAGACCCAGTACTTC. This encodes CAQALRETQYF.

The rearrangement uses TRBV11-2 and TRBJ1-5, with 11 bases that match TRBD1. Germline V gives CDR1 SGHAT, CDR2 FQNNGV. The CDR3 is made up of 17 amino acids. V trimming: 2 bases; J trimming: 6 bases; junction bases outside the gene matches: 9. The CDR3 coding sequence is TGTGCCAGCAGCTTAATCGGACAGGGGGCCAGGGGTCAGCCCCAGCATTTT. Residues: CASSLIGQGARGQPQHF. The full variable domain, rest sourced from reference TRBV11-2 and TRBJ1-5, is EAGVAQSPRYKIIEKRQSVAFWCNPISGHATLYWYQQILGQGPKLLIQFQNNGVVDDSQLPKDRFSAERLKGVDSTLKIQPAKLEDSAVYLCASSLIGQGARGQPQHFGDGTRLSIL.

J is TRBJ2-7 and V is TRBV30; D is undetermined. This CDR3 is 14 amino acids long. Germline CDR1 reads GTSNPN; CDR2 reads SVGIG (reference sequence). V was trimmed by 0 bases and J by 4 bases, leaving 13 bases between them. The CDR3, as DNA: TGTGCCTGGAGTGTAGGTGGGCGCGATTACGAGCAGTACTTC. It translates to CAWSVGGRDYEQYF.